The rows below give T cell receptor beta chains drawn from one sample of a study of blood T cells in healthy people across ages. MiXCR was run by TCRdb on the 5' RACE reads, yielding one entry per CDR3 protein. The table includes about a million distinct CDR3 sequences, around 49% detected once. Sequences were obtained from blood. These receptors were collected from a man aged 30 to 45 in good health. CDR3s include the opening cysteine and the closing phenylalanine or tryptophan. D genes are given only for firm matches. The listing skips clone size in some rows; elsewhere it reads once, few, many or a size class.

v_call: TRBV7-2
j_call: TRBJ2-3
d_call: -
clone_size: few
cdr3_aa: CASSLRPYTDTQYF
cdr3_nt: TGTGCCAGCAGCTTAAGGCCATACACAGATACGCAGTATTTT

v_call: TRBV12-3/TRBV12-4
j_call: TRBJ2-2
d_call: -
clone_size: -
cdr3_aa: CASSPPRGYTGELFF
cdr3_nt: TGTGCCAGCAGTCCACCCCGGGGCTACACCGGGGAGCTGTTTTTT

v_call: TRBV25-1
j_call: TRBJ2-7
d_call: -
clone_size: -
cdr3_aa: CASSWTVLLYEQYF
cdr3_nt: TGTGCCAGCTCATGGACGGTCCTTTTGTACGAGCAGTACTTC

v_call: TRBV2
j_call: TRBJ2-1
d_call: TRBD2
clone_size: -
cdr3_aa: CASPVPAGGTYNEQFF
cdr3_nt: TGTGCCAGCCCCGTCCCGGCGGGGGGGACCTACAATGAGCAGTTCTTC

v_call: TRBV12-3/TRBV12-4
j_call: TRBJ2-2
d_call: TRBD1
clone_size: once
cdr3_aa: CASSPLKDRGPGELFF
cdr3_nt: TGTGCCAGCAGTCCACTTAAGGACAGGGGGCCCGGGGAGCTGTTTTTT

v_call: TRBV9
j_call: TRBJ2-5
d_call: TRBD1
clone_size: -
cdr3_aa: CASSAGGTAGETQYF
cdr3_nt: TGTGCCAGCAGCGCAGGGGGAACGGCGGGAGAGACCCAGTACTTC

v_call: TRBV5-1
j_call: TRBJ1-2
d_call: -
clone_size: once
cdr3_aa: CASSTGRNPYGYTF
cdr3_nt: TGCGCCAGCAGTACAGGACGGAATCCCTATGGCTACACCTTC

v_call: TRBV6-5
j_call: TRBJ2-5
d_call: -
clone_size: few
cdr3_aa: CASSSHGLTETQYF
cdr3_nt: TGTGCCAGCAGTTCCCATGGACTGACGGAGACCCAGTACTTC

v_call: TRBV20-1
j_call: TRBJ1-5
d_call: -
clone_size: -
cdr3_aa: CSAQPGGNSNQPQHF
cdr3_nt: TGCAGTGCCCAACCGGGCGGGAATAGCAATCAGCCCCAGCATTTT

v_call: TRBV6-2/TRBV6-3
j_call: TRBJ2-1
d_call: TRBD1
clone_size: -
cdr3_aa: CASSQTGLIGNEQFF
cdr3_nt: TGTGCCAGCAGTCAGACAGGGTTAATTGGGAATGAGCAGTTCTTC

v_call: TRBV3-1
j_call: TRBJ1-2
d_call: -
clone_size: -
cdr3_aa: CASSQDQVSTGYTF
cdr3_nt: TGTGCCAGCAGCCAAGATCAAGTGTCAACTGGCTACACCTTC